A selection of T cell receptor beta chains follows, all from one sample in a study of T cell responses to AZD1222 COVID-19 vaccine. Clones were read by immunoSEQ multiplex PCR, and TCRdb kept only the in-frame ones, dropping some. The sample lists around 50,000 clones, around 80% occurring once. Sequences were derived from peripheral blood, sampled on day 0 of AZD1222 vaccination. These receptor sequences come from an adult in good health. Each CDR3 is given with its conserved first and last residue.

j_gene,v_gene,CDR3aa
TRBJ1-6,TRBV5-1,CASSRDIGGSPLHF
TRBJ2-7,TRBV28,CASSTPRTGDEQYF
TRBJ1-1,TRBV29-1,CSAPEQNTEAFF
TRBJ2-2,TRBV2,CASSAVAVNTGELFF
TRBJ2-7,TRBV7-2,CASSLGLLEQYF
TRBJ1-1,TRBV27,CASSLREGTEAFF
TRBJ2-3,TRBV7-9,CASSSIPGGGPTDTQYF
TRBJ2-7,TRBV4-3,CASSSFRTGMYEQYF
TRBJ1-2,TRBV27,CASAPDLAVGYGYTF
TRBJ1-6,TRBV7-9,CASSFRDRNNSPLHF
TRBJ2-7,TRBV27,CASSFSDLAGGPYEQYF
TRBJ2-7,TRBV25-1,CASSEVQSSYEQYF
TRBJ1-2,TRBV27,CASSGGGSNYGYTF
TRBJ2-3,TRBV20-1,CSAVTSGTYF
TRBJ2-7,TRBV13,CASSQGLGSYEQYF
TRBJ1-6,TRBV11-2,CASSFRQGYSPLHF
TRBJ2-7,TRBV20-1,CSASIGPYEQYF
TRBJ2-1,TRBV4-1,CASSQDRSDSYNEQFF
TRBJ1-1,TRBV5-1,CASSPGDNREAFF
TRBJ2-3,TRBV2,CASSPSAWTYGGPDTQYF
TRBJ2-7,TRBV27,CASSLSGTGRAYEQYF
TRBJ1-4,TRBV30,CAWSRRGGEKLFF
TRBJ1-2,TRBV4-3,CASSQEGWDGYTF
TRBJ1-2,TRBV19,CASTKGANYGYTF
TRBJ1-1,TRBV19,CASSIDRGNRGQYSEAFF
TRBJ1-1,TRBV9,CASSVDVNTEAFF
TRBJ2-7,TRBV18,CASSDRDRDEQYF
TRBJ2-1,TRBV11-2,CASSLAPGLRSNEQFF
TRBJ1-1,TRBV19,CAARDLSDYTEAFF
TRBJ1-5,TRBV3-1/TRBV3-2,CASSQAAAGGIGGNQPQHF
TRBJ2-2,TRBV18,CASSPPTMAVYTGELFF
TRBJ2-1,TRBV19,CASRGLARINEQFF
TRBJ2-7,TRBV18,CASSLDRAYEQYF
TRBJ1-4,TRBV29-1,CSVVTPSEKLFF
TRBJ1-6,TRBV5-6,CASSSTGQSPLHF
TRBJ2-2,TRBV9,CASSANTGELFF
TRBJ1-6,TRBV5-8,CASEFYNSPLHF